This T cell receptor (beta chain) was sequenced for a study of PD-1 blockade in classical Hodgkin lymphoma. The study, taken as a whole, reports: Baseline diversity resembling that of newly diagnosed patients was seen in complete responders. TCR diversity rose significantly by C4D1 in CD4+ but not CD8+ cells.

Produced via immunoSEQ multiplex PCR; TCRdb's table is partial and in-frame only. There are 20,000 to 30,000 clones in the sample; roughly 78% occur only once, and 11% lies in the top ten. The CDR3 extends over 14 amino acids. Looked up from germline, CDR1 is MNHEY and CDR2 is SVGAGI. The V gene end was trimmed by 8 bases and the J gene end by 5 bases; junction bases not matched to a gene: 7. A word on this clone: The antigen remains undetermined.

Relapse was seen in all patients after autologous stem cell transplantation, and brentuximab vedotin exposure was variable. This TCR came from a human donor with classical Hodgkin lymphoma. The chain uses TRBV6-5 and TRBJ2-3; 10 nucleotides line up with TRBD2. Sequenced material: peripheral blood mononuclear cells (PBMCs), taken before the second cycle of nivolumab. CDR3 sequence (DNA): TGTGCCAGCGGTCTAGCGGGGGTTGAAGATACGCAGTATTTT. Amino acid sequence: CASGLAGVEDTQYF.